A selection of T cell receptor beta chains follows, all from one sample in a study of read filtering for tumor transcriptome and immune sequencing. TCRdb redid the calling of the reads with MiXCR, one entry per CDR3 protein. Here the sample spans about 63,000 distinct CDR3 sequences, around 13% being singletons. Sequencing was carried out using a population of CD138-negative cells sorted from bone marrow. These receptors were collected from a donor aged 40 or older with multiple myeloma. The CDR3 runs from the conserved cysteine through the conserved F or W. A D gene is named only where the DNA matches it firmly. Part of the rows lack a size; the others show once, few, many or a class for expanded clones.

V,J,size,D,DNA,CDR3
TRBV20-1,TRBJ2-4,few,NA,TGCAGTGCTAGCGGGAGCAAAAACATTCAGTACTTC,CSASGSKNIQYF
TRBV6-5,TRBJ2-1,many,TRBD2,TGTGCCAGCAGACCGGGGACTAGGCGGAATGGTGAGCAGTTCTTC,CASRPGTRRNGEQFF
TRBV18,TRBJ1-4,many,NA,TGTGCCAGCTCGGTAACAGGGTCGAGGCGTGAAAAACTGTTTTTT,CASSVTGSRREKLFF
TRBV20-1,TRBJ1-1,many,NA,TGCAGTGCTAAGGGCACTGGGGGGGTCACTGAAGCTTTCTTT,CSAKGTGGVTEAFF
TRBV11-2,TRBJ2-3,NA,NA,TGTGCCAGCAGCTTAGATCGGTCAGGCACAGATACGCAGTATTTT,CASSLDRSGTDTQYF
TRBV7-2,TRBJ2-3,many,TRBD1,TGTGCCAGCAGCTCGGGACAGCGCACAGATACGCAGTATTTT,CASSSGQRTDTQYF
TRBV29-1,TRBJ1-5,many,NA,TGCAGCGTAGGAAATCAGCCCCAGCATTTT,CSVGNQPQHF
TRBV29-1,TRBJ1-3,many,NA,TGCAGCGTCCCCGGGGGAATAAGTGGAAACACCATATATTTT,CSVPGGISGNTIYF
TRBV12-3/TRBV12-4,TRBJ2-7,few,TRBD2,TGTGCCAGCAGGAGCGGGAGTTGGGGCGAGCAGTACTTC,CASRSGSWGEQYF
TRBV12-3/TRBV12-4,TRBJ1-1,NA,TRBD1,TGTGCCAGCAGTGTTACAGGGGGCAGGACTGAAGCTTTCTTT,CASSVTGGRTEAFF
TRBV7-9,TRBJ2-7,many,NA,TGTGCCAGCAGTTCCGGACGGATTTCCTACGAGCAGTACTTC,CASSSGRISYEQYF
TRBV10-2,TRBJ2-5,many,TRBD2,TGCGCCAGCAGTACCGGGACTAGCGGGAGTTTGGTTAACTTC,CASSTGTSGSLVNF
TRBV18,TRBJ1-1,many,NA,TGTGCCAGCTCACCAGAGCGGAACACTGAAGCTTTCTTT,CASSPERNTEAFF
TRBV19,TRBJ2-1,many,TRBD2,TGTGCCAGTAAGGCTAGCGGGAGAACGAGAAACTACAATGAGCAGTTCTTC,CASKASGRTRNYNEQFF
TRBV20-1,TRBJ1-1,many,NA,TGCAGTGCTACCCCGGTCGGGGCAGGGATGAACACTGAAGCTTTCTTT,CSATPVGAGMNTEAFF
TRBV24-1,TRBJ2-2,many,NA,TGTGCCACCAGTGATTTTTCCGTAAGCGGCACCGGGGAGCTGTTTTTT,CATSDFSVSGTGELFF
TRBV7-6,TRBJ2-1,many,TRBD2,TGTGCCAGCAGCGTACTAGCGGGAGAAGTCAATGAGCAGTTCTTC,CASSVLAGEVNEQFF
TRBV7-6,TRBJ2-5,many,NA,TGTGCCAGCAGCTTAGCTATTAGGGAGACCCAGTACTTC,CASSLAIRETQYF
TRBV29-1,TRBJ2-7,NA,NA,TGCAGCGTCCTTACGGGGGAAAATTACGAGCAGTACTTC,CSVLTGENYEQYF
TRBV2,TRBJ2-1,many,TRBD1,TGTGCCAGCTCCCGGGACAGGTCTGGCCCCTACAATGAGCAGTTCTTC,CASSRDRSGPYNEQFF
TRBV7-2,TRBJ2-7,many,NA,TGTGCCAGCAGCCTACCGGGGGCTGTCTACGAGCAGTACTTC,CASSLPGAVYEQYF
TRBV10-3,TRBJ1-1,many,NA,TGTGCCATCAGTGGGGGGGACACGAACACTGAAGCTTTCTTT,CAISGGDTNTEAFF
TRBV20-1,TRBJ2-1,many,TRBD1,TGCAGTGCTAGAGGTCCCTTCGAGGGGGCAAATGAGCAGTTCTTC,CSARGPFEGANEQFF
TRBV29-1,TRBJ2-1,many,TRBD2,TGCAGCGTTGAAGACTTGGGCGGGAGTTACAATGAGCAGTTCTTC,CSVEDLGGSYNEQFF
TRBV30,TRBJ1-5,many,NA,TGTGCCTGGAGTCCGGGGGGAAATCAGCCCCAGCATTTT,CAWSPGGNQPQHF
TRBV10-3,TRBJ1-2,many,TRBD1,TGTGCCATCAGCCAAGGGACAGGAGATACCTTC,CAISQGTGDTF
TRBV20-1,TRBJ2-1,many,TRBD2,TGCAGTGCTAGGCCCCGGGGCGGGAGGCCCGACTCCTACAATGAGCAGTTCTTC,CSARPRGGRPDSYNEQFF
TRBV28,TRBJ2-3,many,TRBD2,TGTGCCAGCAGTTCCCCGGGACTAGCGACGGAAGATACGCAGTATTTT,CASSSPGLATEDTQYF
TRBV11-2,TRBJ2-2,many,TRBD1,TGTGCCAGCAGCATTGGGACAGGGGCCCCCATTCTTAACGCCGGGGAGCTGTTTTTT,CASSIGTGAPILNAGELFF